This TCR beta chain is from a study of OX40 agonist ivuxolimab in advanced cancers. Study information: Ivuxolimab is a fully human IgG2 antibody that activates OX40 (CD134). Antecedent anti-PD-1, anti-PD-L1 or anti-CTLA-4 therapy was permissible, with roughly 36% having received some.

Germline loops: CDR1 MNHEY, CDR2 SVGAGI. This CDR3 is 14 amino acids long. With 8 bases clipped from V and 8 bases from J, the junction kept 9 bases outside the gene matches. A few counts support this clone. Only in-frame clones appear in the TCRdb table, and some are missing; sequencing was by immunoSEQ multiplex PCR. In the table there are 130,000 or so clones, approximately 94% of which are singletons. This sequence was found in an adult with an advanced solid tumor such as melanoma, head and neck, liver or kidney cancer. The chain joins TRBV6-5 to TRBJ1-6, with TRBD1 matching over 7 bases. Sequenced material: CD4+ or CD8+ T cells sorted from blood, taken in a trial of the OX40 agonist ivuxolimab. CDR3 in DNA: TGTGCCAGCCATTTTCGACAGGGCTATTCACCCCTCCACTTT. It yields the protein CASHFRQGYSPLHF.